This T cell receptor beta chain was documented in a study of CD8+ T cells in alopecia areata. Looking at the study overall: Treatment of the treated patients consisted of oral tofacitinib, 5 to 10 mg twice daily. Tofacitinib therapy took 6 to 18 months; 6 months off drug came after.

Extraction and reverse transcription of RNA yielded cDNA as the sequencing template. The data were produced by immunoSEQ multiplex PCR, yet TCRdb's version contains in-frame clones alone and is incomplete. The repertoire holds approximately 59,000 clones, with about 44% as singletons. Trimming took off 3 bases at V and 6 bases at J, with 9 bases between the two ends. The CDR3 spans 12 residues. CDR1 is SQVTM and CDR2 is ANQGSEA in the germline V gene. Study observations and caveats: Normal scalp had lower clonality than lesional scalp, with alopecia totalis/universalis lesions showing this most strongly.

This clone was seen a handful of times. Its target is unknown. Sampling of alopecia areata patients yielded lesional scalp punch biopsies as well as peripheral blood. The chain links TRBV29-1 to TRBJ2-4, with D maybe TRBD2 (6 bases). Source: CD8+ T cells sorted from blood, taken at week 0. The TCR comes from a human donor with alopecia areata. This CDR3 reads CSVDVGGNIQYF. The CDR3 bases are TGCAGCGTTGACGTGGGGGGAAACATTCAGTACTTC.